These 27 T cell receptor beta chains originate from one sample sequenced in a study of immune heterogeneity within non-small cell lung tumors. Template input was genomic DNA from bulk tumor (about 640 ng per sample). Several widely spaced biopsies per primary tumor were taken during surgery. The cohort was untreated, with newly diagnosed non-small cell lung cancer undergoing curative surgery. TCR beta CDR3 was amplified by multiplex PCR, first round 10 cycles, 32 V and 13 J primers. TCRdb re-derived calls from the multiplex PCR reads in MiXCR, one entry per CDR3 protein. The sample yields approximately 9,800 distinct CDR3 sequences, 17% seen once. The specimen sequenced was lung tumor tissue. These receptors originate from a man in his forties with non-small cell lung cancer.

This clonotype was picked up one time. One base away lies a much larger clone, so this may be a sequencing read error. This rearrangement joins TRBV9 to TRBJ2-1; 7 nucleotides agree with TRBD1. CDR3 length equals 12 residues. From germline, CDR1 is SGDLS and CDR2 YYNGEE. CDR3 coding DNA: TGTGTCAGCAGCGGAGACAGGGATGAGCAGTTCTTC. It specifies CVSSGDRDEQFF.

By its share, this clonotype is medium-sized. This chain uses TRBV13 with TRBJ2-1, with D tentatively TRBD2 (6 bases). V lost 1 base and J 2 bases, leaving 12 bases between the germline ends. There are 16 residues in the CDR3. Germline V CDR1 and CDR2: PRHDT, FYEKMQ (reference sequence). The CDR3 DNA is TGTGCCAGCAGCTTAGATCTTCCTAGCGCCTACAATGAGCAGTTCTTC. Its protein is CASSLDLPSAYNEQFF.

There are many counts of this clonotype. The chain is built from TRBV2 and TRBJ2-2; D could derive from TRBD1 or TRBD2 (6 bases each). The CDR3 extends over 14 amino acids. CDR1 is SNHLY and CDR2 is FYNNEI in the germline V gene. V was pared by 4 bases and J by 6 bases, with 12 bases between. CDR3 DNA sequence: TGTGCCAGCAGTGCAGTGGGGGGCCCCGGGGAGCTGTTTTTT. Translating gives CASSAVGGPGELFF.

By sample share, this clonotype is medium-sized (0.01 to 0.1%). The J gene is TRBJ1-4, the V gene TRBV3-1; 10 positions match TRBD1. V lost 2 bases to trimming and J lost 2 bases; unmatched junction nucleotides: 2. The CDR3 has 16 residues. Germline V CDR1 and CDR2: LGHDT, YNNKEL (reference sequence). As DNA, the CDR3 is TGTGCCAGCAGCCAAAGGACAGGGGGGACTAATGAAAAACTGTTTTTT. This gives the protein CASSQRTGGTNEKLFF.

Many counts were recorded for this clonotype. The chain couples TRBV28 to TRBJ2-1, with D possibly being TRBD2 (5 bases). Deletions cut 4 bases from V and 4 bases from J, with 17 bases between. Germline CDR1 reads MDHEN; CDR2 reads SYDVKM. CDR3 size: 16 residues. The CDR3 DNA is TGTGCCAGCAGTTCCCCGGGGTCAGAGCTTTACAATGAGCAGTTCTTC. It translates to CASSSPGSELYNEQFF.

Remarks on this clonotype: A much larger clone differs from this one at a single base, so this may be a read error. The chain joins TRBV5-1 to TRBJ2-1; 7 bases align to TRBD1. The CDR3 spans 15 residues. In germline, CDR1 is SGHRS, CDR2 YFSETQ. The CDR3 sequence: CASSLTGLSYNGQFF. CDR3 nucleotides: TGCGCCAGCAGCCTGACAGGGCTCTCCTACAATGGGCAGTTCTTC.

This clonotype was seen only a few times. The chain carries TRBV24-1 and TRBJ1-2; D not resolved. This CDR3 has 14 amino acids. The V end lost 3 bases, the J end lost 8 bases, and 15 bases lay between the germline ends. Germline V lookup: CDR1 KGHDR, CDR2 SFDVKD. The CDR3: CATSDEQLFRGYTF. The CDR3 coding sequence is TGTGCCACCAGTGATGAACAGTTATTCCGCGGCTACACCTTC.

This clonotype is deemed medium-sized. The CDR3 is CASSLAVYNEQFF. In DNA form, the CDR3 reads TGTGCCAGCAGCCTAGCGGTCTACAATGAGCAGTTCTTC. The chain uses TRBV6-1 and TRBJ2-1, with TRBD2 identical over 7 bases. With 6 bases clipped from V and 3 bases from J, the junction kept 2 bases outside the gene matches. CDR1 and CDR2 from the germline V gene are MNHNS and SASEGT. The CDR3 runs to 13 residues.

This clonotype is medium-sized within its sample. This chain links TRBV11-2 with TRBJ1-2; D call uncertain. The V end lost 0 bases, the J end lost 0 bases, and 5 bases lay between the germline ends. This CDR3 comprises 14 residues. Germline V gene lookup returns CDR1 SGHAT and CDR2 FQNNGV. For the CDR3, the DNA is TGTGCCAGCAGCTTAGAGGGTTCTAACTATGGCTACACCTTC. Encoded protein: CASSLEGSNYGYTF.

This clonotype was recorded many times. The chain is built from TRBV5-6 and TRBJ1-2, with 7 bases aligning to TRBD1. CDR1 and CDR2 (germline): SGHDT, YYEEEE. The CDR3 is 14 amino acids. Trimming took 0 bases from V and 4 from J; bases not matched to a gene: 3. CDR3 nucleotides: TGTGCCAGCAGCTTGGGACAGGGAGGCTATGGCTACACCTTC. It encodes CASSLGQGGYGYTF.

By proportion, this clonotype is medium-sized (0.01 to 0.1%). V usage is TRBV2 and J usage is TRBJ1-3; tentatively, D is TRBD1 (5 bases). The V and J ends lost 6 bases and 1 base respectively, with 16 bases between them. Looked up from germline, CDR1 is SNHLY and CDR2 is FYNNEI. This CDR3 contains 16 residues. The CDR3 here is CASSHTGEASGNTIYF. The DNA of the CDR3 is TGTGCCAGCAGCCATACAGGCGAGGCTTCTGGAAACACCATATATTTT. Full variable domain (outside the CDR3, taken from reference TRBV2 and TRBJ1-3): EPEVTQTPSHQVTQMGQEVILRCVPISNHLYFYWYRQILGQKVEFLVSFYNNEISEKSEIFDDQFSVERPDGSNFTLKIRSTKLEDSAMYFCASSHTGEASGNTIYFGEGSWLTVV.

This chain joins TRBV7-9 and TRBJ2-7; no definite D call. CDR3 length: 13 amino acids. V lost 1 base to trimming and J lost 2 bases, with 6 bases between them. Germline V CDR1 and CDR2: SEHNR, FQNEAQ (reference sequence). The CDR3 DNA reads TGTGCCAGCAGCTTAGAAGCTACCTACGAGCAGTACTTC. It translates to CASSLEATYEQYF.

This clonotype was seen repeatedly, ten times or more. The chain combines TRBV5-1 with TRBJ2-2, with D possibly TRBD1 on 5 matching bases. Germline CDR1 and CDR2: SGHRS and YFSETQ. The CDR3 loop spans 17 amino acids. Trimming took off 0 bases at V and 4 bases at J, with 16 bases between the two ends. The CDR3 sequence is CASSLGAGLYSTGELFF. CDR3 DNA sequence: TGCGCCAGCAGCTTGGGGGCAGGGTTGTACTCCACCGGGGAGCTGTTTTTT.

Remarks on this clonotype: The conserved final phenylalanine or tryptophan is absent from the CDR3, which likely points to a read error. This chain links TRBV18 with TRBJ2-7; 8 bases map to TRBD1. Trimming at V came to 2 bases and at J to 3 bases, leaving 6 bases not matched to a gene. This CDR3 has 15 amino acids. Germline V gene data show CDR1 as KGHSH and CDR2 as LQKENI. DNA for the CDR3: TGTGCCAGCTCACCAGGACAGGGTGTAGACTACGAGCAGTACTTA. Protein: CASSPGQGVDYEQYL.

In its sample, this clonotype is medium-sized (0.01 to 0.1%). The chain links TRBV12-3 or TRBV12-4 to TRBJ2-3; 14 positions match TRBD2. Trimming removed 7 bases from V and 5 bases from J; junction bases left unmatched: 5. The CDR3 consists of 15 residues. The CDR3 protein is CASTGLAGVGDTQYF. The DNA of the CDR3 is TGTGCCAGCACGGGACTAGCGGGAGTAGGAGATACGCAGTATTTT.

This clonotype is medium-sized in the sample. For the CDR3, the DNA is TGCGCCAGCAGCTTCGAAGGGAGCTCCTACAATGAGCAGTTCTTC. Protein product: CASSFEGSSYNEQFF. J is TRBJ2-1 and V is TRBV5-1, with a tentative D call TRBD2 (5 bases). Germline V gives CDR1 SGHRS, CDR2 YFSETQ. V shed 2 bases and J shed 0 bases, with 9 bases lying between them. The CDR3 contains 15 residues.

This clonotype appeared many times. The CDR3 bases are TGTGCCAGCAGCTTAGTTTTTGGGGGAAATCAGCCCCAGCATTTT. It yields the protein CASSLVFGGNQPQHF. The V and J genes are TRBV7-2 and TRBJ1-5, with D possibly TRBD1 on 5 matching bases. The V gene's germline CDR1 is SGHTA and CDR2 FQGNSA. The CDR3 runs 15 residues. Trimming took 1 base from V and 4 from J, leaving 11 bases between them.

This clonotype was seen only a few times. The chain employs TRBV25-1 and TRBJ2-3; no firm D call. CDR3 length equals 11 residues. V lost 7 bases and J 4 bases, leaving 6 bases between the germline ends. The germline V gene encodes CDR1 MGHDK and CDR2 SYGVNS. The CDR3 spells CASTRADTQYF. CDR3 nucleotides: TGTGCCAGCACCCGAGCAGATACGCAGTATTTT.

By frequency in the sample, this clonotype is medium-sized. This chain connects TRBV2 to TRBJ2-1; 8 positions match TRBD2. The CDR3 has 13 amino acids. After removal of 8 bases from V and 6 bases from J, the junction contained 6 bases not matched to a gene. The germline V gene has CDR1 SNHLY and CDR2 FYNNEI. In DNA form, the CDR3 reads TGTGCCAGCCGAGGACTAGCCGGCAATGAGCAGTTCTTC. It is translated as CASRGLAGNEQFF.

The sample holds many counts of this clonotype. This chain joins TRBV6-1 and TRBJ2-2, with a possible D match to TRBD1 (5 bases). Germline-derived CDR1 and CDR2 are MNHNS and SASEGT. V lost 8 bases, J lost 4 bases, and 23 bases lay in between. The CDR3 runs 17 residues. CDR3: CASYSHPWAGITGELFF. For the CDR3, the DNA is TGTGCCAGCTATTCTCATCCATGGGCAGGGATCACCGGGGAGCTGTTTTTT.

By share of the sample, this clonotype is medium-sized. V usage is TRBV20-1 and J usage is TRBJ1-2; D gene ambiguous. The germline V and J ends were trimmed by 1 base and 0 bases, with 3 bases remaining between them. There are 12 residues in the CDR3. Germline assignment: CDR1 DFQATT and CDR2 SNEGSKA (reference sequence). Here the CDR3 DNA reads TGCAGTGCTAGAGGAGCTAACTATGGCTACACCTTC. Translated: CSARGANYGYTF.

This clonotype is categorized as medium-sized (0.01 to 0.1%). The gene calls are TRBV6-1 and TRBJ1-2; the D is unclear. Deletions cut 7 bases from V and 4 bases from J, with 10 bases between. This CDR3 contains 12 residues. Germline CDR1 is MNHNS and CDR2 is SASEGT. CDR3 coding DNA: TGTGCCAGCACCCCGGAGGGCTATGGCTACACCTTC. Protein sequence: CASTPEGYGYTF.

On this clonotype: One base away lies a much larger clone, so this may be a sequencing read error. The chain employs TRBV3-1 and TRBJ2-1, with D perhaps matching TRBD2 (6 bases). The germline gives CDR1 LGHDT, CDR2 YNNKEL (reference sequence). This CDR3 is 15 amino acids long. Here the CDR3 reads CASSPRLESYDEQFF. DNA for the CDR3: TGTGCCAGCAGCCCCCGACTAGAGTCCTACGATGAGCAGTTCTTC.

About this clonotype itself: A much larger clone differs from this one at a single base, so this may be a read error. The chain recombines TRBV28 with TRBJ2-5, with TRBD1 as a possible D gene (6 bases). Per the germline V gene, CDR1 is MDHEN and CDR2 is SYDVKM. The CDR3 covers 12 residues. The CDR3 sequence: CASSLGQETKYF. The CDR3 nucleotides read TGTGCCAGCAGTTTGGGACAAGAGACCAAGTACTTC.

Remarks on this clonotype: The junction departs from the called germline gene at one end, perhaps through a read error. The chain is built from TRBV19 and TRBJ2-2; D is unclear. The CDR3 loop spans 15 amino acids. Per the germline V gene, CDR1 is LNHDA and CDR2 is SQIVND (reference sequence). The CDR3 bases are TGTGCCAGCACCAGGTGGGTTGGGAACACCGTGGAGCTGTTTTTT. Encoded protein: CASTRWVGNTVELFF.

This clonotype was counted many times. The J gene is TRBJ2-3, the V gene TRBV7-6; perhaps TRBD1 as D (6 bases). The CDR3 sequence is 15 residues long. The germline V and J ends were trimmed by 1 base and 6 bases, with 14 bases remaining between them. Germline loops: CDR1 SGHVS, CDR2 FNYEAQ. The CDR3 region has the DNA TGTGCCAGCAGCTTAGGGGGGCACGTTGGGGATACGCAGTATTTT. The encoded protein is CASSLGGHVGDTQYF.

This clonotype was detected ten times or more. J is TRBJ2-4 and V is TRBV24-1; 7 nucleotides agree with TRBD1. The junction had 11 bases not matched to a gene; V was cut back by 1 base and J by 6 bases. The length of the CDR3 is 17 residues. Germline CDR1 reads KGHDR; CDR2 reads SFDVKD. In DNA, the CDR3 is TGTGCCACCAGTGATTTTGATTATCGGACAGGATCAAACATTCAGTACTTC. Protein sequence: CATSDFDYRTGSNIQYF.